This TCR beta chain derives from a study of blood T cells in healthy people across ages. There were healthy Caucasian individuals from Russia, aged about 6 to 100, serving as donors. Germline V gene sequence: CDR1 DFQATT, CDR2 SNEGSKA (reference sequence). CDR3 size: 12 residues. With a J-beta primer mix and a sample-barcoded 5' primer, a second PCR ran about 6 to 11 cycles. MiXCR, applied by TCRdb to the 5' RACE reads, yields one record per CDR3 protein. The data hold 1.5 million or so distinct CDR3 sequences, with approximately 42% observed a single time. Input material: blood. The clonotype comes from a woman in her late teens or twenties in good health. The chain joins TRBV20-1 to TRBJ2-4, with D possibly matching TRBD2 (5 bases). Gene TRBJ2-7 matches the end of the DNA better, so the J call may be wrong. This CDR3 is CSARAASPEQYF. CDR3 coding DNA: TGCAGTGCTAGAGCGGCTAGCCCCGAGCAGTACTTC.